This T cell receptor beta chain was documented in a study of T cell repertoires in cytomegalovirus infection. On the study more broadly: An indication of both CMV infection and matching HLA type came from public TCR beta signatures.

About this clonotype itself: What it recognizes is unknown.

TCRdb itself ran the reads through MiXCR, one entry per CDR3 protein. Of some 320,000 distinct CDR3 sequences in the sample, under 35% were seen once. Germline V gene lookup returns CDR1 LNHDA and CDR2 SQIVND (reference sequence). This CDR3 has 14 residues. Deletions cut 7 bases from V and 0 bases from J, with 9 bases between. The receptor was derived from a human donor in good health (CMV status not recorded). Some clones in this sample may be carry-over from other donors' samples. This material consisted of cultured PBMCs, taken from culture after CMV antigen stimulation. The rearrangement links TRBV19 to TRBJ2-2; tentative D call: TRBD1 (6 bases). The CDR3 DNA is TGTGCCAGTAATCAGGGGTCGAACACCGGGGAGCTGTTTTTT. Encoded protein: CASNQGSNTGELFF.